The 13 T cell receptor beta chains in this list originate from one sample, sequenced in a study of beta chain features in type 1 diabetes. Study results and limitations: Shorter TCRB CDR3s, moderately but significantly so, were found in Type 1 diabetes patients in all four CD4+ subsets.

The sequenced template was cDNA made from the entire isolated RNA. Method: immunoSEQ multiplex PCR; TCRdb's copy keeps in-frame clones and lacks some. The profile shows a few hundred thousand clones, 8.5% to 10% of them singletons. Which antigens these TCRs recognize remains unknown. The sample taken for sequencing was central memory CD4+ T cells from blood. Every receptor here comes from a young man with type 1 diabetes.

This clone was observed a single time. V usage is TRBV7-2 and J usage is TRBJ2-4; possibly TRBD1 for D (5 bases). Trimming cost V 4 bases and J 8 bases, with 15 bases left between them. The CDR3 length is 14 residues. CDR1 SGHTA and CDR2 FQGNSA come from the germline V gene. The CDR3 region is CASSSNQGFDIQYF. In nucleotides, the CDR3 is TGTGCCAGCAGCTCCAACCAGGGTTTCGACATTCAGTACTTC.

This clone was counted many times. This chain joins TRBV10-3 and TRBJ2-1, with 10 bases fitting TRBD2. This CDR3 contains 16 residues. With V trimmed by 5 bases and J by 1 base, 5 bases remained unmatched. Germline values: CDR1 ENHRY, CDR2 SYGVKD. For the CDR3, the DNA is TGTGCCATCAGTTTAGCGGGAGGAGGATCCTACAATGAGCAGTTCTTC. This translates into CAISLAGGGSYNEQFF.

The CDR3 here is CASSALGGRGTDTQYF. The CDR3 DNA is TGTGCCAGCAGCGCCCTCGGGGGGCGAGGCACAGATACGCAGTATTTT. V gene TRBV7-6 combines with J gene TRBJ2-3, with a possible D match to TRBD2 (7 bases). The CDR3 is made up of 16 amino acids. Trimming cost V 5 bases and J 1 base, with 16 bases left between them. Germline V gene sequence: CDR1 SGHVS, CDR2 FNYEAQ.

This clone was found a few times. This chain links TRBV11-2 with TRBJ2-6; TRBD1 is a possible D gene (6 bases). Germline CDR1 reads SGHAT; CDR2 reads FQNNGV. Trimming pared 3 bases from V and 4 bases from J, leaving 13 bases between. This CDR3 contains 16 residues. CDR3 sequence reads: CASSFIGGSGANVLTF. The DNA for the CDR3 is TGTGCCAGCAGCTTTATAGGGGGTTCAGGGGCCAACGTCCTGACTTTC.

This clone was detected only a few times. V is TRBV7-8 and J is TRBJ2-3; D may be TRBD1 (6 bases). Trimming pared 5 bases from V and 3 bases from J, leaving 12 bases between. From germline, CDR1 is SGHVS and CDR2 FQNEAQ. There are 14 residues in the CDR3. The CDR3 coding sequence is TGTGCCAGCAGCCCCGATAGGGGGACAGATACGCAGTATTTT. Translated: CASSPDRGTDTQYF.

The sample holds a few counts of this clone. The genes are TRBV11-3 and TRBJ2-1; 12 positions match TRBD2. After removal of 1 base from V and 8 bases from J, the junction contained 3 bases not matched to a gene. The CDR3 sequence is 15 residues long. Germline values: CDR1 SGHNT, CDR2 YENEEA. The CDR3 bases are TGTGCCAGCAGCTTAGGGACTAGCGGGATGGATGAGCAGTTCTTC. It codes for CASSLGTSGMDEQFF.

The chain combines TRBV7-2 with TRBJ2-3; 8 positions agree with TRBD2. Germline V CDR1 and CDR2: SGHTA, FQGNSA. CDR3 size: 15 residues. With 5 bases clipped from V and 5 bases from J, the junction kept 9 bases outside the gene matches. As DNA, the CDR3 is TGTGCCAGCAGCACGAGCGGGAGCCGGAAAGATACGCAGTATTTT. Translated: CASSTSGSRKDTQYF.

This chain joins TRBV7-3 and TRBJ2-3; no clear D gene. The V and J ends lost 2 bases and 5 bases respectively, with 5 bases between them. Germline V gives CDR1 SGHTA, CDR2 FQGTGA. There are 12 residues in the CDR3. Written as DNA, the CDR3 is TGTGCCAGCAGCTTAGGGCGAGATACGCAGTATTTT. Its protein is CASSLGRDTQYF.

This clone has ten or more counts. The J gene is TRBJ2-5, the V gene TRBV7-8; the D gene is possibly TRBD2 (5 bases). V lost 1 base and J 5 bases, leaving 11 bases between the germline ends. Germline V gene sequence: CDR1 SGHVS, CDR2 FQNEAQ. CDR3 length equals 14 residues. For the CDR3, the DNA is TGTGCCAGCAGCTTAGAAAGGACGGGGGAGACCCAGTACTTC. Its protein product is CASSLERTGETQYF.

CDR3 coding DNA: TGTGCCAGCAGTGTTGGACAGCTTTCCTATGGCTACACCTTC. It encodes CASSVGQLSYGYTF. The genes are TRBV6-1 and TRBJ1-2, with TRBD1 as a possible D gene (6 bases). This CDR3 is 14 amino acids long. Germline CDR1 is MNHNS and CDR2 is SASEGT. V shed 4 bases and J shed 4 bases, with 13 bases lying between them.

V and J are TRBV29-1 and TRBJ1-1; D remains ambiguous. From germline, CDR1 is SQVTM and CDR2 ANQGSEA. This CDR3 region has 15 residues. Trimming left V 4 bases short and J 0 bases short, with 15 bases between. The CDR3 DNA follows: TGCAGCGTTGGGGGTCAGTTCAGTTTGAACACTGAAGCTTTCTTT. Amino acids: CSVGGQFSLNTEAFF.

The chain couples TRBV6-6 to TRBJ2-1; D is possibly TRBD1 (6 bases). The length of the CDR3 is 13 residues. From germline, CDR1 is MNHNY and CDR2 SVGAGI (reference sequence). V was clipped by 7 bases and J by 8 bases, with 15 bases between them. This chain's CDR3 is CASKQGIGDEQFF. CDR3 in DNA: TGTGCCAGCAAGCAGGGGATCGGGGATGAGCAGTTCTTC.

This clone occurred a few times. V and J are TRBV6-1 and TRBJ1-3; no clear D. CDR1 and CDR2 (germline): MNHNS, SASEGT. This CDR3 contains 17 residues. V lost 3 bases, J lost 0 bases, and 15 bases lay in between. The CDR3 DNA follows: TGTGCCAGCAGTGACGGGCCGCACATGCGCTCTGGAAACACCATATATTTT. Protein sequence: CASSDGPHMRSGNTIYF.